This TCR beta chain was observed in a study of T cells in Graves' hyperthyroidism and ophthalmopathy. V lost 0 bases and J lost 4, with 7 bases in between. This CDR3 spans 13 amino acids. The V gene's germline CDR1 is MNHEY and CDR2 SVGAGI. Study-wide results and limits: The model's output predicted ophthalmopathy at a median of roughly 6 months prior to onset.

In its sample, this clonotype was seen many times. What it binds is unknown. Those with hyperthyroidism were 18 to 65 years old, newly diagnosed, and ill for under 2 months. Uncontrolled infection, other autoimmune disease, pregnancy or lactation excluded patients. Diagnoses used clinical symptoms, serum thyroxine and TRAb, thyroid ultrasound and orbital computed tomography. What was amplified from RNA transcripts were TCR beta CDR3 regions. The primer set for the first-round RT-PCR of the TCR CDR3 was HTBI. TCRdb passed the multiplex PCR reads through MiXCR, listing each CDR3 protein once. The sample gives about 380,000 distinct CDR3 sequences, approximately 13% of which show up once; approximately 9.9% is in the top ten.

The origin of this receptor is a woman aged 60-70 years with Graves' hyperthyroidism. What was sequenced was blood. The V call is TRBV6-5, the J call TRBJ2-7, with D possibly being TRBD2 (5 bases). The CDR3 nucleotides are TGTGCCAGCAGTTACTCAACTAGATACGAGCAGTACTTC. Protein sequence: CASSYSTRYEQYF.